The 24 T cell receptor beta chains in this list originate from one sample, sequenced in a study of stem cell transplantation in POMP-related autoinflammatory disease. Using immunoSEQ multiplex PCR, the repertoire was profiled, and TCRdb retains in-frame clones only, with some absent. The data contain about 68,000 clones, about nine tenths of them seen just once; the ten biggest clones take up roughly 0.7%. The sequencing used CD4+ T cells from PBMCs, collected after stem cell transplantation. The origin of the receptors is a human patient with POMP-related autoinflammation and immune dysregulation (PRAID). Some T cells may possibly be graft donor cells.

This chain connects TRBV6-5 to TRBJ2-1; the match to TRBD2 covers 9 bases. Germline CDR1 reads MNHEY; CDR2 reads SVGAGI. The CDR3 spans 14 residues. V was pared by 6 bases and J by 5 bases, with 5 bases of the junction left unmatched. CDR3 region: CASRAGGRHNEQFF. CDR3 bases: TGTGCCAGCAGGGCGGGAGGGCGGCACAATGAGCAGTTCTTC.

The CDR3 here is CASSEQGGETQYF. The CDR3 region has the DNA TGTGCCAGTAGTGAACAAGGGGGAGAGACCCAGTACTTC. The rearrangement links TRBV19 to TRBJ2-5, with D maybe TRBD1 (6 bases). CDR1 and CDR2 (germline): LNHDA, SQIVND (reference sequence). The length of the CDR3 is 13 residues. Between the trimmed V and J ends, which lost 5 bases and 4 bases, there was a span of 11 bases. The variable domain in full, with the rest retrieved from reference TRBV19 and TRBJ2-5, is DGGITQSPKYLFRKEGQNVTLSCEQNLNHDAMYWYRQDPGQGLRLIYYSQIVNDFQKGDIAEGYSVSREKKESFPLTVTSAQKNPTAFYLCASSEQGGETQYFGPGTRLLVL.

The J gene is TRBJ1-2, the V gene TRBV3-1 (or the pseudogene TRBV3-2); no firm D call. CDR3 length: 16 amino acids. The germline V gene encodes CDR1 LGHDT and CDR2 YNNKEL (reference sequence). V was pared by 4 bases and J by 4 bases, with 19 bases between. The CDR3 DNA follows: TGTGCCAGCAGCCCTACGTTTACTCGGTACAGCTATGGCTACACCTTC. Its protein product is CASSPTFTRYSYGYTF.

The rearrangement links TRBV24-1 to TRBJ2-2; D is tentatively TRBD1 or TRBD2 (5 bases each). This CDR3 is built from 15 residues. The germline V and J ends were trimmed by 4 bases and 6 bases, with 14 bases remaining between them. Germline V gene lookup returns CDR1 KGHDR and CDR2 SFDVKD. CDR3 nucleotides: TGTGCCACCAGTGACCCCGGGACCACGGCCGGGGAGCTGTTTTTT. This codes for CATSDPGTTAGELFF.

This rearrangement joins TRBV28 to TRBJ2-2; 8 bases match TRBD2. This CDR3 spans 15 amino acids. Per the germline V gene, CDR1 is MDHEN and CDR2 is SYDVKM. The junction had 8 bases not matched to a gene; V was cut back by 8 bases and J by 3 bases. CDR3 nucleotide sequence: TGTGCCAGCTCCGCGGGGGGATCGTACACCGGGGAGCTGTTTTTT. Encoded protein: CASSAGGSYTGELFF.

This rearrangement joins TRBV5-1 to TRBJ2-1, with 8 bases matching TRBD1. The CDR3 has 15 residues. V was clipped by 2 bases and J by 6 bases; unmatched bases: 7. The germline CDR1 and CDR2 sequences are SGHRS and YFSETQ. CDR3 loop: CASSLRQGPSNEQFF. DNA of the CDR3: TGCGCCAGCAGCTTACGACAGGGGCCCAGCAATGAGCAGTTCTTC.

This clone was observed once. This chain joins TRBV5-8 and TRBJ2-1; D perhaps matches TRBD1 (6 bases). The germline V and J ends were trimmed by 4 bases and 4 bases, with 15 bases remaining between them. CDR3 length: 15 residues. CDR1 is SGHTS and CDR2 is YDEGEE in the germline V gene. CDR3 sequence: CASSGPGTPYNEQFF. DNA of the CDR3: TGTGCCAGCAGCGGACCCGGGACACCGTACAATGAGCAGTTCTTC.

The chain uses TRBV28 and TRBJ2-5; D may be TRBD2 (5 bases). Germline-derived CDR1 and CDR2 are MDHEN and SYDVKM. Trimming shortened V by 4 bases and J by 6 bases, and 18 bases separated the two germline ends. CDR3 length equals 15 residues. CDR3 protein: CASSSVLVAIKTQYF. The CDR3 nucleotides are TGTGCCAGCAGTTCCGTCTTAGTAGCGATAAAGACCCAGTACTTC.

V usage is TRBV21-1 and J usage is TRBJ2-1; TRBD2 is taken as the D call from the table, unchecked against the DNA. TRBV21-1 corresponds to a pseudogene. This CDR3 is built from 19 residues. The CDR3 loop reads CASSKEPPSGRARGNEQFF. The CDR3 bases are TGTGCCAGCAGCAAGGAACCCCCTAGCGGGAGGGCCCGGGGCAATGAGCAGTTCTTC.

This sequence joins TRBV6-5 and TRBJ2-2; D gene uncertain. Trimming shortened V by 6 bases and J by 3 bases, and 14 bases separated the two germline ends. Germline values: CDR1 MNHEY, CDR2 SVGAGI. This CDR3 is 15 amino acids long. CDR3 bases: TGTGCCAGCAGACCAATCGGCCGGTACACCGGGGAGCTGTTTTTT. Amino acids: CASRPIGRYTGELFF.

CDR3 in amino acids: CASSLARGNEQFF. For the CDR3, the DNA is TGTGCCAGCAGTTTAGCGCGGGGTAATGAGCAGTTCTTC. J is TRBJ2-1 and V is TRBV12-3 or TRBV12-4, with D maybe TRBD2 (6 bases). The CDR3 consists of 13 residues. V gave up 0 bases and J gave up 7 bases, with 7 bases separating them.

The chain joins TRBV5-1 to TRBJ1-6, with a possible D match to TRBD1 (6 bases). The germline CDR1 and CDR2 sequences are SGHRS and YFSETQ. Trimming took off 2 bases at V and 6 bases at J, with 15 bases between the two ends. The CDR3 totals 16 residues. The CDR3 loop is CASSLRLGGPNSPLHF. For the CDR3, the DNA is TGCGCCAGCAGCTTAAGATTGGGGGGCCCTAATTCACCCCTCCACTTT.

The chain couples TRBV4-1 to TRBJ2-1, with TRBD2 identical over 12 bases. Germline V gene lookup returns CDR1 MGHRA and CDR2 YSYEKL. The CDR3 has 17 residues. Trimming at V came to 2 bases and at J to 4 bases, leaving 6 bases not matched to a gene. The CDR3 nucleotides are TGCGCCAGCAGCCAACTAGCGGGAGGGACTCTATACAATGAGCAGTTCTTC. It encodes CASSQLAGGTLYNEQFF.

The chain's CDR3 is CASSSDRGEQFF. The CDR3, as DNA: TGTGCCAGCAGTTCCGACAGGGGTGAGCAGTTCTTC. V gene TRBV12-3 or TRBV12-4 combines with J gene TRBJ2-1; 8 positions agree with TRBD1. There are 12 residues in the CDR3. Trimming took 4 bases from V and 9 from J; bases not matched to a gene: 2.

This clone was recorded a few times. The rearrangement links TRBV19 to TRBJ1-5; a weak D match, TRBD1 (5 bases). This CDR3 comprises 15 residues. Per the germline V gene, CDR1 is LNHDA and CDR2 is SQIVND (reference sequence). Trimming removed 8 bases at V and 0 bases at J, with 14 bases between. CDR3 sequence (DNA): TGTGCCAGTGGGTTTAGGGGAGATAGCAATCAGCCCCAGCATTTT. The encoded protein is CASGFRGDSNQPQHF.

This chain links TRBV6-6 with TRBJ2-3; D is perhaps TRBD1 or TRBD2 (5 bases each). Germline V gene lookup returns CDR1 MNHNY and CDR2 SVGAGI (reference sequence). V lost 7 bases, J lost 2 bases, and 13 bases lay in between. The CDR3 extends over 14 amino acids. The CDR3 spells CASTTGAFTDTQYF. DNA for the CDR3: TGTGCCAGCACTACCGGGGCGTTCACAGATACGCAGTATTTT.

This sequence joins TRBV9 and TRBJ2-1; possibly TRBD2 for D (5 bases). V shed 1 base and J shed 8 bases, with 13 bases lying between them. CDR1 is SGDLS, CDR2 YYNGEE, per germline. This CDR3 comprises 14 residues. CDR3 coding DNA: TGTGCCAGCAGCGTAATGCTAGCATCCGATGAGCAGTTCTTC. Residues: CASSVMLASDEQFF. The full variable domain, rest sourced from reference TRBV9 and TRBJ2-1, is DSGVTQTPKHLITATGQRVTLRCSPRSGDLSVYWYQQSLDQGLQFLIQYYNGEERAKGNILERFSAQQFPDLHSELNLSSLELGDSALYFCASSVMLASDEQFFGPGTRLTVL.

The chain couples TRBV28 to TRBJ1-6; the D gene is possibly TRBD1 (5 bases). CDR1 MDHEN and CDR2 SYDVKM come from the germline V gene. This CDR3 spans 13 amino acids. Deletions cut 6 bases from V and 14 bases from J, with 17 bases between. The CDR3 here is CASRRQGTEALHF. CDR3 bases: TGTGCCAGCAGGCGGCAGGGAACGGAGGCCCTCCACTTT.

The genes are TRBV28 and TRBJ1-4; TRBD1 is a possible D gene (5 bases). This CDR3 spans 14 amino acids. Germline V gene sequence: CDR1 MDHEN, CDR2 SYDVKM. V shed 6 bases and J shed 3 bases, with 11 bases lying between them. CDR3 sequence (DNA): TGTGCCAGCAGATCAGGGACTCCTAATGAAAAACTGTTTTTT. As protein: CASRSGTPNEKLFF. The full variable domain, in which reference TRBV28 and TRBJ1-4 provide the parts outside the CDR3, is DVKVTQSSRYLVKRTGEKVFLECVQDMDHENMFWYRQDPGLGLRLIYFSYDVKMKEKGDIPEGYSVSREKKERFSLILESASTNQTSMYLCASRSGTPNEKLFFGSGTQLSVL.

J is TRBJ2-5 and V is TRBV9; D is possibly TRBD2 (5 bases). Germline V lookup: CDR1 SGDLS, CDR2 YYNGEE. This CDR3 is 14 amino acids long. Deletions cut 0 bases from V and 5 bases from J, with 11 bases between. CDR3 sequence: CASSVAGFRETQYF. The CDR3 nucleotides read TGTGCCAGCAGCGTAGCGGGGTTCAGGGAGACCCAGTACTTC.

The J gene is TRBJ2-2, the V gene TRBV5-1; TRBD2 aligns across 7 bases. The CDR3 length is 16 residues. The ends lost 2 bases at V and 1 base at J; junction bases unmatched: 5. Germline CDR1 and CDR2: SGHRS and YFSETQ. For the CDR3, the DNA is TGCGCCAGCAGCTTCGACGAGCGGGAGAACACCGGGGAGCTGTTTTTT. Its translation: CASSFDERENTGELFF.

This chain connects TRBV10-3 to TRBJ2-3; no definite D call. Trimming removed 10 bases from V and 0 bases from J, with 23 bases in between. The germline V gene encodes CDR1 ENHRY and CDR2 SYGVKD. This CDR3 spans 17 amino acids. In DNA form, the CDR3 reads TGTGCCACCGCCCTCACTACGACTGAGTCTAGCACAGATACGCAGTATTTT. This sequence encodes CATALTTTESSTDTQYF.

The V gene is TRBV7-6, the J gene TRBJ2-7; weak D call: TRBD1 (5 bases). Germline V CDR1 and CDR2: SGHVS, FNYEAQ. V was shortened by 5 bases and J by 3 bases, with 23 bases between the two germline ends. The CDR3 spans 17 residues. CDR3 sequence (DNA): TGTGCCAGCAGCGCTAAACCCTGGACATATGTCCTCTACGAGCAGTACTTC. Encoded protein: CASSAKPWTYVLYEQYF.

The chain combines TRBV7-8 with TRBJ1-2; D is uncertain. The CDR3 loop spans 13 amino acids. Germline V gene sequence: CDR1 SGHVS, CDR2 FQNEAQ. Trimming pared 5 bases from V and 3 bases from J, leaving 10 bases between. The chain's CDR3 is CASSINSDYGYTF. The DNA for the CDR3 is TGTGCCAGCAGCATTAACTCAGACTATGGCTACACCTTC. Combining the CDR3 with reference TRBV7-8 and TRBJ1-2 gives the whole variable domain GAGVSQSPRYKVAKRGQDVALRCDPISGHVSLFWYQQALGQGPEFLTYFQNEAQLDKSGLPSDRFFAERPEGSVSTLKIQRTQQEDSAVYLCASSINSDYGYTFGSGTRLTVV.